This T cell receptor beta chain is from a study of T cells in Graves' hyperthyroidism and ophthalmopathy. TCR beta CDR3 regions were amplified from RNA transcripts. First-round RT-PCR with HTBI primers amplified the TCR CDR3 region. Each CDR3 protein is one row after TCRdb ran MiXCR on the multiplex PCR reads. The top ten clones hold less than 30% of a sample with more than 500,000 distinct CDR3 sequences, 15% to 20% of them seen once. CDR1 and CDR2 (germline): MNHEY, SVGEGT. The CDR3 totals 13 residues. Trimming stripped 4 bases from V and 8 bases from J, with 12 bases between. This chain uses TRBV6-2 or TRBV6-3 with TRBJ2-1; D is possibly TRBD2 (6 bases). The TCR was taken from a woman aged 25 to 39 with Graves' ophthalmopathy. Material for sequencing was blood. The CDR3 here is CASSSSGEDEQFF. CDR3 DNA sequence: TGTGCCAGCAGTTCCAGTGGGGAGGATGAGCAGTTCTTC.